This is a list of T cell receptor beta chains from one sample in a study of response to subunit inactivated influenza vaccine. In TCRdb, the RT-PCR reads were re-called with MiXCR into one record per CDR3 protein. The data show around 600,000 distinct CDR3 sequences, with around 11% seen just once and roughly 9.6% held by the top ten. The sample was also reused in another study, on T cells expressing NK-cell markers.

Sequences were derived from PBMCs from blood, sampled on the day of vaccination. These receptors all stem from a man aged 45-65 years who received an inactivated influenza vaccine. Both conserved end residues are part of each CDR3. A D gene is named only where the DNA matches it firmly. The size entry is marked missing in some rows and otherwise reads once, few, many or a size class.

v_gene	abundance	d_gene	j_gene	CDR3nt	CDR3aa
TRBV4-2	few	.	TRBJ2-2	TGTGCCAGCAGCCAAGGCCTTAGCGGTTCGAACACCGGGGAGCTGTTTTTT	CASSQGLSGSNTGELFF
TRBV10-1	few	.	TRBJ2-1	TGCGCCAGCAGTGAGTCGAGAGGGGGTCCAAATAATGAGCAGTTCTTC	CASSESRGGPNNEQFF
TRBV5-1	few	.	TRBJ2-1	TGCGCCAGCAGCTACTTAGGCAGGCAAGGGTACAATGAGCAGTTCTTC	CASSYLGRQGYNEQFF
TRBV19	.	TRBD1	TRBJ2-2	TGTGCCAGCACGGGACAGGGGGTAACCGGGGAGCTGTTTTTT	CASTGQGVTGELFF
TRBV10-3	once	.	TRBJ2-7	TGTGCCATCAGTCTACCAACGTCCTACGAGCAGTACTTC	CAISLPTSYEQYF
TRBV7-2	few	.	TRBJ2-2	TGTGCCAGCAGCAGCACCCGGGTGGCCGGGGAGCTGTTTTTT	CASSSTRVAGELFF
TRBV20-1	.	TRBD2	TRBJ2-2	TGCAGTGCTAGAGATAGATTAGCGGGAGGCGCAACCGGGGAGCTGTTTTTT	CSARDRLAGGATGELFF
TRBV4-3	many	TRBD2	TRBJ2-5	TGCGCCAGCAGCCAGGATCCGGGACTAGCGGGGGAGACCCAGTACTTC	CASSQDPGLAGETQYF
TRBV2	once	TRBD1	TRBJ2-5	TGTGCCAGCAGTTTACAGGGGAACCAAGAGACCCAGTACTTC	CASSLQGNQETQYF
TRBV18	few	TRBD1	TRBJ2-7	TGTGCCAGCTCACCACCGTCTCAGGGGGTGTTCCACGAGCAGTACTTC	CASSPPSQGVFHEQYF
TRBV7-9	few	TRBD1	TRBJ2-3	TGTGCCAGCAGCTTCCCGCTAGGACAGGGGGCAAGAGATACGCAGTATTTT	CASSFPLGQGARDTQYF
TRBV30	.	.	TRBJ2-2	TGTGCCTGGAGTAGCAAGGGCAGGGACACCGGGGAGCTGTTTTTT	CAWSSKGRDTGELFF
TRBV6-1	.	.	TRBJ2-7	TGTGCCAGCAAGCCAGCTACGAGCTCCTACGAGCAGTACTTC	CASKPATSSYEQYF
TRBV5-1	few	.	TRBJ2-7	TGCGCCAGCAGCTTGGTCACAGGTCCCCTCTACGAGCAGTACTTC	CASSLVTGPLYEQYF
TRBV7-9	many	.	TRBJ1-1	TGTGCCAGCAGCCGGTGGATGAACACTGAAGCTTTCTTT	CASSRWMNTEAFF
TRBV11-2	few	.	TRBJ1-5	TGTGCCAGCAGCTTAGACAGATATCAGCCCCAGCATTTT	CASSLDRYQPQHF
TRBV2	few	.	TRBJ2-7	TGTGCCAGCAGTGACTTGGGGGCGCAAGATTACGAGCAGTACTTC	CASSDLGAQDYEQYF
TRBV2	.	.	TRBJ1-4	TGTGCCAGCAGTTGGGGGCGAGACGACGAAAAACTGTTTTTT	CASSWGRDDEKLFF
TRBV20-1	.	TRBD2	TRBJ2-1	TGCAGTGCTAGGTTCAAAAGCGGGAGGAAGAGCTCCTACAATGAGCAGTTCTTC	CSARFKSGRKSSYNEQFF
TRBV12-3/TRBV12-4	.	.	TRBJ2-2	TGTGCCAGCAGTTACCGAGGGAGCGCCACCGGGGAGCTGTTTTTT	CASSYRGSATGELFF
TRBV6-1	.	TRBD2	TRBJ2-7	TGTGCCAGTAGCACTAGCGGGTTGCCCTACGAGCAGTACTTC	CASSTSGLPYEQYF
TRBV29-1	.	.	TRBJ2-5	TGCAGCGTTGGAAAAGAAGAGACCCAGTACTTC	CSVGKEETQYF
TRBV20-1	many	.	TRBJ2-2	TGCAGTGCTAGAGCGGGGTCAGAGAACACCGGGGAGCTGTTTTTT	CSARAGSENTGELFF
TRBV20-1	.	.	TRBJ1-5	TGCAGTGCGACCACAGGGACCCATCAGCCCCAGCATTTT	CSATTGTHQPQHF
TRBV4-3	few	.	TRBJ1-2	TGCGCCAGCAGCCAAGACAGGGTTTATGGCTACACCTTC	CASSQDRVYGYTF
TRBV7-2	.	.	TRBJ1-1	TGTGCCAGCAGCCCCCGGAGGGGCGTCACGACTGAAGCTTTCTTT	CASSPRRGVTTEAFF
TRBV18	.	.	TRBJ2-3	TGTGCCAACCTCGGGGGGCCGCATAGCACAGATACGCAGTATTTT	CANLGGPHSTDTQYF
TRBV20-1	.	.	TRBJ2-2	TGCAGTGCTAGAGATCCGGCAGGGAGCGGGGAGCTGTTTTTT	CSARDPAGSGELFF
TRBV12-3/TRBV12-4	few	.	TRBJ2-2	TGTGCCAGCAGTTTACGATCTGGGCAGGGGCTGTTTTTT	CASSLRSGQGLFF
TRBV20-1	.	.	TRBJ2-1	TGCAGTGCTAGAAAACTATCCGGGGCGCAGAATGAGCAGTTCTTC	CSARKLSGAQNEQFF
TRBV28	.	.	TRBJ2-3	TGTGCCAGCACCCGGGTTGGAGGTGGGACAGATACGCAGTATTTT	CASTRVGGGTDTQYF
TRBV15	.	.	TRBJ1-5	TGTGCCACCAGCAGAGGGGGGCAAACACAGCCCCAGCATTTT	CATSRGGQTQPQHF
TRBV5-1	few	TRBD2	TRBJ2-1	TGCGCCAGCAACACAGGAGTTCTAGCGGGGAATAGGAATGAGCAGTTCTTC	CASNTGVLAGNRNEQFF
TRBV7-9	.	TRBD1	TRBJ2-7	TGTGCCAGCAGCACTCCGCCGGGACAGGGTCCCTACTCCTACGAGCAGTACTTC	CASSTPPGQGPYSYEQYF
TRBV20-1	few	TRBD2	TRBJ2-3	TGCAGTGCCATGCGACTAGCGGAAAGCACAGATACGCAGTATTTT	CSAMRLAESTDTQYF
TRBV6-5	.	TRBD1	TRBJ1-2	TGTGCCAGCAGTTACTCTGGAGGGGGCGTCTATGGCTACACCTTC	CASSYSGGGVYGYTF
TRBV5-1	few	TRBD1	TRBJ1-1	TGCGCCAGCAGCTCGAGGACAGGGAGAAATGGGGTGAACACTGAAGCTTTCTTT	CASSSRTGRNGVNTEAFF
TRBV20-1	once	.	TRBJ2-5	TGCAGTGTTAGAGACAACGGTGGGCGGGTCTTACAAGAGACCCAGTACTTC	CSVRDNGGRVLQETQYF
TRBV7-2	.	.	TRBJ2-2	TGTGCCAGCAGCTTAGGGGTTTGGGCCGGGGAGCTGTTTTTT	CASSLGVWAGELFF
TRBV6-1	.	TRBD1	TRBJ2-7	TGTGCCAGCAGAAAGGACAGGGAAGCCTACGAGCAGTACTTC	CASRKDREAYEQYF
TRBV4-1	few	TRBD1	TRBJ1-1	TGCGCCAGCAGCCAAAAGACTGGACAGGGGGCTTTCTTT	CASSQKTGQGAFF
TRBV24-1	many	.	TRBJ2-1	TGTGCCACCAGTGAATTGGGAAGTGAGCAGTTCTTC	CATSELGSEQFF
TRBV9	.	TRBD1	TRBJ2-5	TGTGCCAGCAGCGAACAACAGGGGCCGGGAGAGACCCAGTACTTC	CASSEQQGPGETQYF
TRBV2	few	.	TRBJ2-7	TGTGCCAGCTGGGGGGACAGTGCTACCTACGAGCAGTACTTC	CASWGDSATYEQYF
TRBV12-3/TRBV12-4	.	TRBD1	TRBJ2-2	TGTGCCAGCAGCCTCGATTACTGGACAGGGGGGAACACCGGGGAGCTGTTTTTT	CASSLDYWTGGNTGELFF
TRBV20-1	few	.	TRBJ2-4	TGCAGTGGCGTCCGTACGATGGTGGGCATCAACATTCAGTACTTC	CSGVRTMVGINIQYF
TRBV2	few	.	TRBJ2-3	TGTGCCAGCTGGGCCCTTCGCACAGATACGCAGTATTTT	CASWALRTDTQYF
TRBV4-1	many	TRBD1	TRBJ2-7	TGCGCCAGCAGCAAGTGGGACAGGGCCTACGAGCAGTACTTC	CASSKWDRAYEQYF
TRBV28	medium-sized	TRBD1	TRBJ2-1	TGTGCCAGCGCTTCGCTCGACAGGGTAAATGAGCAGTTCTTC	CASASLDRVNEQFF
TRBV10-2	few	.	TRBJ1-2	TGCGCCAGCAGTGATACGAGGGACTATGGCTACACCTTC	CASSDTRDYGYTF
TRBV5-3	.	.	TRBJ2-2	TGTGCCAGGAGCTTGCCCCCTCCACCGAACACCGGGGAGCTGTTTTTT	CARSLPPPPNTGELFF
TRBV4-3	many	.	TRBJ2-7	TGCGCCAGCAGCCCCTCTACTAAAGGTGTCTCCTACGAGCAGTACTTC	CASSPSTKGVSYEQYF